This TCR beta chain was sequenced in a study of blood T cells in healthy people across ages. Study context: When template switching was applied, about one barcoded beta molecule was captured per two T cells. Study-level results: TCR beta diversity, measured per million T cells, fell in a roughly linear way with age. Versus aged donors, long-lived donors had higher diversity and more naive CD4+ cells.

A sample-barcoded 5' primer and a J-beta primer mix were used in a second PCR of roughly 7 to 11 cycles. TCRdb reanalysed the 5' RACE reads using MiXCR and keeps one entry per CDR3 protein. The table records about 1,500,000 distinct CDR3 sequences, roughly 27% of them present only once. Researchers report isolating at least 6.5 million PBMCs per sample. This clonotype was recorded a few times. Its antigen remains unidentified. The CDR3 contains 16 residues. Losses at the gene ends were 7 bases for V and 6 bases for J; bases not matched to a gene: 12. CDR1 is MNHEY, CDR2 SVGAGI, per germline. This receptor was identified in a woman in her 30s in good health. The sequenced sample was blood. This chain connects TRBV6-5 to TRBJ2-2; TRBD1 matches at 9 bases. CDR3 DNA: TGTGCCAGCAACCGAGCCGGGACAGGGTTGTCCGGGGAGCTGTTTTTT. This translates into CASNRAGTGLSGELFF.